This T cell receptor (beta chain) was recorded in a study of shared clonotypes between healthy human individuals. Study conclusions and caveats: Represented genetic and exposure-history diversity was restricted by having few donors.

For every subset, genomic DNA was evenly distributed across several immunoSEQ plates. With ten immunoSEQ deep assay plates, unsorted PBMC DNA underwent sequencing. Method: immunoSEQ multiplex PCR; TCRdb's copy keeps in-frame clones and lacks some. The data hold hundreds of thousands of clones, with 75% to 85% observed a single time. V was pared by 4 bases and J by 5 bases, with 12 bases of the junction left unmatched. This CDR3 comprises 18 residues. The germline CDR1 and CDR2 sequences are SNHLY and FYNNEI. For this clone: Antigen specificity is unknown.

Roughly 89 million PBMCs served as the genomic DNA source for unsorted samples. The TCR sequence derives from a middle-aged woman in good health. Some clones in this sample may be carry-over from other donors' samples. The chain uses TRBV2 and TRBJ2-3; 13 bases match TRBD2. Sequencing used PBMCs. DNA of the CDR3: TGTGCCAGCAGTGGTCTTGGACTAGCGGGAGTATCGGGAGATACGCAGTATTTT. This gives the protein CASSGLGLAGVSGDTQYF.